These 21 T cell receptor beta chains share one sample of origin, sequenced in a study of blood T cell repertoires in COVID-19. Sequencing was performed with immunoSEQ multiplex PCR; in TCRdb, only in-frame clones are kept and a portion is missing. The sample holds around 220,000 clones, 80% to 90% seen once. Sequences were obtained from peripheral blood. All receptors derive from a man aged 25 to 40 with active or convalescent COVID-19.

The chain links TRBV7-2 to TRBJ1-2; tentatively, D is TRBD1 (6 bases). Germline-derived CDR1 and CDR2 are SGHTA and FQGNSA. Trimming took off 1 base at V and 10 bases at J, with 22 bases between the two ends. CDR3 length: 16 amino acids. CDR3 in amino acids: CASSLGAPGAGSVYTF. CDR3 sequence (DNA): TGTGCCAGCAGCTTAGGAGCGCCAGGGGCAGGGAGTGTCTACACCTTC.

The rearrangement joins TRBV9 to TRBJ1-4; D is unclear. There are 17 residues in the CDR3. V dropped 4 bases and J dropped 0 bases, with 16 bases sitting between them. The germline V gene has CDR1 SGDLS and CDR2 YYNGEE. The CDR3 is CASSLSPGYTTNEKLFF. In DNA form, the CDR3 reads TGTGCCAGCAGCCTTAGCCCCGGATATACAACTAATGAAAAACTGTTTTTT.

The chain has TRBV6-2 or TRBV6-3 and TRBJ1-3, with no clear D. The germline V gene encodes CDR1 MNHEY and CDR2 SVGEGT. CDR3 length equals 15 residues. V was trimmed by 4 bases and J by 4 bases, leaving 14 bases between them. CDR3 sequence reads: CASSSPQASGNTIYF. In nucleotides, the CDR3 is TGTGCCAGCAGTTCCCCCCAGGCTTCGGGAAACACCATATATTTT.

V is TRBV7-2 and J is TRBJ2-1, with TRBD2 matching over 10 bases. The CDR3 runs to 17 residues. V was clipped by 5 bases and J by 3 bases; unmatched bases: 10. Germline CDR1 is SGHTA and CDR2 is FQGNSA. The CDR3 protein is CASSPRPSGSFYNEQFF. The CDR3 DNA sequence: TGTGCCAGCAGCCCCCGGCCTAGCGGGAGCTTCTACAATGAGCAGTTCTTC.

The rearrangement links TRBV18 to TRBJ1-1, with 7 bases fitting TRBD1. After removal of 3 bases from V and 4 bases from J, the junction contained 11 bases not matched to a gene. Germline V gives CDR1 KGHSH, CDR2 LQKENI. CDR3 length equals 16 residues. CDR3 region: CASSPSQGVVGTEAFF. As DNA, the CDR3 is TGTGCCAGCTCACCGAGCCAGGGGGTAGTCGGCACTGAAGCTTTCTTT. The variable domain in full, completed from reference TRBV18 and TRBJ1-1, reads NAGVMQNPRHLVRRRGQEARLRCSPMKGHSHVYWYRQLPEEGLKFMVYLQKENIIDESGMPKERFSAEFPKEGPSILRIQQVVRGDSAAYFCASSPSQGVVGTEAFFGQGTRLTVV.

The V call is TRBV5-5, the J call TRBJ2-1; 10 bases are shared with TRBD2. This CDR3 region has 15 residues. Germline CDR1 reads SGHKS; CDR2 reads YYEKEE (reference sequence). V lost 4 bases, J lost 9 bases, and 10 bases stayed unmatched. CDR3 in DNA: TGTGCCAGCAGCCCTGTAGCGGGGGGCCGGGGTGAGCAGTTCTTC. Its translation: CASSPVAGGRGEQFF.

The chain recombines TRBV7-8 with TRBJ2-3, with TRBD2 matching over 10 bases. The CDR3 length is 19 residues. Germline lookup yields CDR1 SGHVS and CDR2 FQNEAQ. Germline trimming cut 5 bases from V and 3 bases from J; bases unmatched to any gene: 17. The CDR3 sequence is CASSHPGGSGRFRTDTQYF. CDR3 sequence (DNA): TGTGCCAGCAGCCACCCCGGCGGTAGCGGGAGGTTTCGGACAGATACGCAGTATTTT.

The rearrangement joins TRBV4-2 to TRBJ2-7; tentatively, D is TRBD2 (5 bases). Trimming cost V 3 bases and J 0 bases, with 15 bases left between them. Germline CDR1 is LGHNA and CDR2 is YNFKEQ. The CDR3 is made up of 16 amino acids. The CDR3 coding sequence is TGTGCCAGCAGCCAGGCCCCAAGTGGGAGCTCCTACGAGCAGTACTTC. Its translation is CASSQAPSGSSYEQYF.

This clone was picked up a small number of times. The chain links TRBV20-1 to TRBJ1-2; D not certain. Trimming left V 2 bases short and J 4 bases short, with 5 bases between. Germline CDR1 DFQATT, CDR2 SNEGSKA (reference sequence). This CDR3 is 11 amino acids long. In DNA form, the CDR3 reads TGCAGTGCTAGATCTTCCTATGGCTACACCTTC. Translation: CSARSSYGYTF.

The CDR3 loop reads CASSESSGGAADTQYF. CDR3 DNA: TGCGCCAGCAGTGAGTCGAGCGGGGGGGCCGCGGATACGCAGTATTTT. The rearrangement joins TRBV10-1 to TRBJ2-3, with TRBD2 matching over 10 bases. CDR3 length: 16 residues. Trimming at V came to 0 bases and at J to 6 bases, leaving 6 bases not matched to a gene. Germline lookup yields CDR1 WNHNN and CDR2 SYGVQD (reference sequence).

The rearrangement links TRBV28 to TRBJ2-1, with D maybe TRBD1 (6 bases). CDR1 and CDR2 from the germline V gene are MDHEN and SYDVKM. This CDR3 contains 16 residues. Between the trimmed V and J ends, which lost 6 bases and 4 bases, there was a span of 19 bases. CDR3 nucleotide sequence: TGTGCCAGCAGGGACCCTACAGGGCCCCGGTACAATGAGCAGTTCTTC. It is translated as CASRDPTGPRYNEQFF. Drawing the rest from reference TRBV28 and TRBJ2-1, the complete variable domain is DVKVTQSSRYLVKRTGEKVFLECVQDMDHENMFWYRQDPGLGLRLIYFSYDVKMKEKGDIPEGYSVSREKKERFSLILESASTNQTSMYLCASRDPTGPRYNEQFFGPGTRLTVL.

This clone was counted a single time. V gene TRBV7-8 combines with J gene TRBJ1-2; D ambiguous. Germline lookup yields CDR1 SGHVS and CDR2 FQNEAQ. The CDR3 covers 15 residues. V was cut by 6 bases and J by 5 bases, with 19 bases left in between. In DNA, the CDR3 is TGTGCCAGCAGACAAACCTCAGGTTATGGATATGGCTACACCTTC. The encoded protein is CASRQTSGYGYGYTF.

The rearrangement links TRBV24-1 to TRBJ1-2, with 10 bases identical to TRBD1. Trimming at V came to 7 bases and at J to 8 bases, leaving 9 bases not matched to a gene. CDR1 and CDR2 from the germline V gene are KGHDR and SFDVKD. The CDR3 is 14 residues long. As DNA, the CDR3 is TGTGCCACCAGCTCCACCGGGACAGGGGAAGGCTACACCTTC. Encoded protein: CATSSTGTGEGYTF.

The chain couples TRBV21-1 to TRBJ1-5; TRBD1, as called in the table, went unchecked against the DNA. TRBV21-1 is flagged as a pseudogene. The CDR3 contains 16 residues. CDR3 sequence (DNA): TGTGCCAGCAGCAAAATCGAAGGGGGTTTCAATCAGCCCCAGCATTTT. Its translation is CASSKIEGGFNQPQHF.

V is TRBV19 and J is TRBJ2-1, with D unclear. The CDR3 length is 11 residues. The ends were cut back, 5 bases at V and 4 bases at J, with 3 bases in the middle. The germline V gene has CDR1 LNHDA and CDR2 SQIVND (reference sequence). The CDR3 loop is CASSLYNEQFF. The CDR3, as DNA: TGTGCCAGTAGTCTGTACAATGAGCAGTTCTTC.

Here the CDR3 DNA reads TGTGCCAGCAGCTCCCCGTACGAGCAGTACTTC. Its protein product is CASSSPYEQYF. The V gene is TRBV28, the J gene TRBJ2-7, with D unclear. CDR1 and CDR2 (germline): MDHEN, SYDVKM. The CDR3 length is 11 residues. Trimming took off 6 bases at V and 4 bases at J, with 7 bases between the two ends.

This chain uses TRBV7-9 with TRBJ2-7; 9 bases map to TRBD1. This CDR3 region has 14 residues. Germline V gene data show CDR1 as SEHNR and CDR2 as FQNEAQ (reference sequence). Germline trimming cut 4 bases from V and 0 bases from J; bases unmatched to any gene: 1. CDR3 region: CASSSTGGSYEQYF. As DNA, the CDR3 is TGTGCCAGCAGCTCGACAGGGGGCTCCTACGAGCAGTACTTC.

The chain employs TRBV5-1 and TRBJ1-1, with TRBD1 identical over 9 bases. Germline CDR1 SGHRS, CDR2 YFSETQ. V was clipped by 2 bases and J by 1 base; unmatched bases: 12. The length of the CDR3 is 18 residues. The CDR3 DNA reads TGCGCCAGCAGCTTACCCATGGGACAGGGCCGAGAGAACACTGAAGCTTTCTTT. It yields the protein CASSLPMGQGRENTEAFF.

The rearrangement links TRBV6-5 to TRBJ2-1, with 13 nucleotides matching TRBD2. Germline CDR1 reads MNHEY; CDR2 reads SVGAGI. V dropped 1 base and J dropped 8; count of bases not matched to a gene: 5. CDR3 length: 16 residues. CDR3 in DNA: TGTGCCAGCAGTTACTTACTAGCGGGGGGGATCCATGAGCAGTTCTTC. Amino acid sequence: CASSYLLAGGIHEQFF.

The chain carries TRBV9 and TRBJ2-1; 11 positions agree with TRBD2. CDR1 and CDR2 from the germline V gene are SGDLS and YYNGEE. V shed 4 bases, J shed 7 bases, and the junction held 10 bases outside the gene matches. This CDR3 spans 16 amino acids. CDR3 DNA sequence: TGTGCCAGCAGCAGAACTAGACTAGCGGGATATAATGAGCAGTTCTTC. As protein: CASSRTRLAGYNEQFF.

The chain carries TRBV6-2 or TRBV6-3 and TRBJ1-1; D unresolved. Germline loops: CDR1 MNHEY, CDR2 SVGEGT. V lost 4 bases and J 0 bases, leaving 9 bases between the germline ends. This CDR3 contains 14 residues. CDR3 DNA: TGTGCCAGCAGTTCTAGACGGTTGAACACTGAAGCTTTCTTT. As protein: CASSSRRLNTEAFF.